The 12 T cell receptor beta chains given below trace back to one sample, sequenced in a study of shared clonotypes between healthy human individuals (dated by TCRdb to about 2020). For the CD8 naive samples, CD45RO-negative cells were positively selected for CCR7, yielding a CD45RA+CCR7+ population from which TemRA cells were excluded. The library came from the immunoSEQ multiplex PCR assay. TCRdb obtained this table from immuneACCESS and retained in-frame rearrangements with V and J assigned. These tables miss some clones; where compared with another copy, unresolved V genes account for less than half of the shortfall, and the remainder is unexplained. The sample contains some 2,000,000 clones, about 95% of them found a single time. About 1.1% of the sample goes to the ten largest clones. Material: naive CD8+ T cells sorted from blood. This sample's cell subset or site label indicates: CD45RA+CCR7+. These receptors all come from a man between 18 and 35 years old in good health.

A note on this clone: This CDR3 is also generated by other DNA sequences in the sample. CDR3 nucleotides: TGCGCCAGCAGCTTGGCCAGCCTTAACACTGAAGCTTTCTTT. This gives the protein CASSLASLNTEAFF. The chain has TRBV5-1 and TRBJ1-1; D uncertain. The CDR3 has 14 amino acids. V shed 0 bases and J shed 2 bases, with 8 bases lying between them. Germline CDR1 and CDR2: SGHRS and YFSETQ.

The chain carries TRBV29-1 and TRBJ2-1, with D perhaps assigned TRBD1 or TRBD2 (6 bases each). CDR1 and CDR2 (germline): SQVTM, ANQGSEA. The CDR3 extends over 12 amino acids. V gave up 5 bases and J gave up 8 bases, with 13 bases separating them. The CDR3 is CSVREGGHEQFF. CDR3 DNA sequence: TGCAGCGTTCGAGAGGGGGGACATGAGCAGTTCTTC.

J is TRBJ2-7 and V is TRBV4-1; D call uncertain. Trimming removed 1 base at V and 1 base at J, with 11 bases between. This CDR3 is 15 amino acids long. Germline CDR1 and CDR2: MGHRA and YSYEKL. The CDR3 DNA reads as TGCGCCAGCAGCCAAGGTGACGAGGCGTCCTACGAGCAGTACTTC. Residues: CASSQGDEASYEQYF.

The CDR3 DNA reads as TGTGCCAGCAGCATTGGGGGAGGAGAGACCCAGTACTTC. Protein: CASSIGGGETQYF. V gene TRBV7-6 combines with J gene TRBJ2-5; D is perhaps TRBD2 (6 bases). The CDR3 length is 13 residues. From germline, CDR1 is SGHVS and CDR2 FNYEAQ. The germline V and J ends were trimmed by 5 bases and 4 bases, with 11 bases remaining between them.

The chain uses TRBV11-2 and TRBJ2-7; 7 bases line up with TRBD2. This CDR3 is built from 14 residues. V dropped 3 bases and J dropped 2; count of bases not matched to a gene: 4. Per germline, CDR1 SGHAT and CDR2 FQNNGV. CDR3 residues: CASSLGGETYEQYF. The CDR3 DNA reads TGTGCCAGCAGCTTGGGGGGGGAGACCTACGAGCAGTACTTC.

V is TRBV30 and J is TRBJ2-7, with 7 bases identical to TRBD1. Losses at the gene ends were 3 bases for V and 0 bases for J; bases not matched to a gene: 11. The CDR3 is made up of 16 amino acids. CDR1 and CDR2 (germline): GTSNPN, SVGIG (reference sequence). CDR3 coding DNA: TGTGCCTGGAGCGTCCTCCGGACAGGTAGCTCCTACGAGCAGTACTTC. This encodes CAWSVLRTGSSYEQYF.

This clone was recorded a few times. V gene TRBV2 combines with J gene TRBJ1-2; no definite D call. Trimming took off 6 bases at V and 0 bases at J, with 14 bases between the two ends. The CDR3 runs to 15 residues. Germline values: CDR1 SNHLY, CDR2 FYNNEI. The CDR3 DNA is TGTGCCAGCAGGATTCTCCAAGCCGCTAACTATGGCTACACCTTC. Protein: CASRILQAANYGYTF.

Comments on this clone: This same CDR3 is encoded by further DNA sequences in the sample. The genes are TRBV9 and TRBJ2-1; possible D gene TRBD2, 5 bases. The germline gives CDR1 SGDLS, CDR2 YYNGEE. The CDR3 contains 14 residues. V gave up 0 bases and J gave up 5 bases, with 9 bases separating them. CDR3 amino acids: CASSVGVGDNEQFF. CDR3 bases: TGTGCCAGCAGCGTAGGGGTCGGGGACAATGAGCAGTTCTTC.

CDR3 protein: CASSLGPTVRDSPLHF. The CDR3 nucleotides read TGTGCCAGCAGCTTAGGCCCAACCGTTAGGGATTCACCCCTCCACTTT. This rearrangement joins TRBV13 to TRBJ1-6; D gene ambiguous. The germline gives CDR1 PRHDT, CDR2 FYEKMQ (reference sequence). The CDR3 has 16 amino acids. V dropped 0 bases and J dropped 8 bases, with 14 bases sitting between them.

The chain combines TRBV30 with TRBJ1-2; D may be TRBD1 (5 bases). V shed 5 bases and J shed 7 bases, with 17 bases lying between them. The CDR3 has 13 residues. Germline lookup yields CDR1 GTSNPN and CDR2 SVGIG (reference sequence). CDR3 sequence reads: CAWLIEGLSGYTF. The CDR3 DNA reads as TGTGCCTGGTTAATTGAGGGGCTAAGTGGCTACACCTTC.

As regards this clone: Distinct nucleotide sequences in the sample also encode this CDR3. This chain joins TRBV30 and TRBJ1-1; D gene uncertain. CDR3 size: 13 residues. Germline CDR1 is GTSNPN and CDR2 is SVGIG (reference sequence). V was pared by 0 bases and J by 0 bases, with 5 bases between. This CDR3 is CAWSVDLNTEAFF. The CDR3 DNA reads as TGTGCCTGGAGTGTAGACTTGAACACTGAAGCTTTCTTT. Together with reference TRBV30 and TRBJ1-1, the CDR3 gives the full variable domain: SQTIHQWPATLVQPVGSPLSLECTVEGTSNPNLYWYRQAAGRGLQLLFYSVGIGQISSEVPQNLSASRPQDRQFILSSKKLLLSDSGFYLCAWSVDLNTEAFFGQGTRLTVV.

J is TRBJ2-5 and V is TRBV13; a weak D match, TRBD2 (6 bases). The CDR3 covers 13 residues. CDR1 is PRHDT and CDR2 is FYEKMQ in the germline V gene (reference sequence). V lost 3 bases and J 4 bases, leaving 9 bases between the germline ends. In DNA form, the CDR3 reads TGTGCCAGCAGCTTTAGGGGAGGAGAGACCCAGTACTTC. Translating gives CASSFRGGETQYF.